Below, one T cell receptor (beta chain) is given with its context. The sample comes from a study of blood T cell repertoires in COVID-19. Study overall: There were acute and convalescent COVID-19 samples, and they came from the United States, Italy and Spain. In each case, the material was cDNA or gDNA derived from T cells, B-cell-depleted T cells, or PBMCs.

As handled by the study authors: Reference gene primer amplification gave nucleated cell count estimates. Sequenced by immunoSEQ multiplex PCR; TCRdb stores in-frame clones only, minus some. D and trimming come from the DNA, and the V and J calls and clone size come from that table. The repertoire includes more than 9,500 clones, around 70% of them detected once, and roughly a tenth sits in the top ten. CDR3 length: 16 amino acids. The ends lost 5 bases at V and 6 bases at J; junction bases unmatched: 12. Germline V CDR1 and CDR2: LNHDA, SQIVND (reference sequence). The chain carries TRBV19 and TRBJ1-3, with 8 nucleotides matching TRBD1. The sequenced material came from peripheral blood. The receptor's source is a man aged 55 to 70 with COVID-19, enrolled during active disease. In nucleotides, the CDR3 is TGTGCCAGTAGTCTCCCGACAGGGGAAGTGACAAACACCATATATTTT. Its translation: CASSLPTGEVTNTIYF.